The subject of this entry is one TCR beta chain. Its antigen is unknown. This specimen belongs to a study of cytomegalovirus exposure and HLA in healthy donors. Study outcomes and limitations: Certain sequence variants were highly shared and formed a cluster, and this cluster was likely a sequencing artifact. Being productive about 87% or about 30% of the time was typical of most TCR beta V segments in an earlier analysis.

The CDR3 has 14 residues. Trimming took 2 bases from V and 3 from J, leaving 9 bases between them. Per germline, CDR1 MNHNS and CDR2 SASEGT. Healthy bone marrow donors formed the donor group. PCR primers comprised 60 Vbeta and 13 Jbeta primers. Clones were sequenced by immunoSEQ multiplex PCR, and TCRdb holds only the in-frame ones, with some missing. The repertoire holds around 150,000 clones, with approximately 80% as singletons. The chain carries TRBV6-1 and TRBJ2-3; D may be TRBD2 (6 bases). What was sequenced was PBMCs. The source of this sequence is a middle-aged man in good health and CMV-seronegative. CDR3 in DNA: TGTGCCAGCAGTGAAACCGGGGGAACAGATACGCAGTATTTT. It specifies CASSETGGTDTQYF.